These 29 T cell receptor beta chains originate from one sample sequenced in a study of Graves' ophthalmopathy and Graves' hyperthyroidism. As the template, RNA transcripts were used to amplify TCR beta CDR3 regions. RT-PCR was first run with HTBI primers, then multiplex PCR in a second round. TCRdb redid the calling of the multiplex PCR reads with MiXCR, one entry per CDR3 protein. The data contain over a million distinct CDR3 sequences, about 36% of them singletons. Material: peripheral blood or thyroid tissue (not recorded which). Receptors were obtained from an adult man with Graves' hyperthyroidism.

As to this clonotype: One base away lies a much larger clone, so this may be a sequencing read error. The chain joins TRBV29-1 to TRBJ2-7; D possibly uses TRBD1 or TRBD2 (5 bases each). Germline values: CDR1 SQVTM, CDR2 ANQGSEA. The CDR3 consists of 12 residues. The ends were cut back, 7 bases at V and 2 bases at J, with 12 bases in the middle. The chain's CDR3 is CSGQGPPYEQYF. The CDR3 DNA follows: TGCAGCGGCCAGGGACCCCCCTACGAGCAGTACTTC.

Note on this clonotype: Possible read error: a much larger clone is one base away. The chain joins TRBV7-2 to TRBJ2-5; 7 bases are shared with TRBD1. The CDR3 spans 15 residues. V lost 5 bases, J lost 7 bases, and 13 bases stayed unmatched. The germline V gene has CDR1 SGHTA and CDR2 FQGNSA. CDR3 DNA sequence: TGTGCCAGCAGCCCTCGGCGAGGGGCAGGGGGGACCCAGTACTTC. Translating it yields CASSPRRGAGGTQYF.

The chain links TRBV12-3 or TRBV12-4 to TRBJ1-1; weak D call: TRBD1 (6 bases). The CDR3 sequence is 16 residues long. With 2 bases removed from V and 0 bases from J, the gap between germline ends came to 13 bases. Written as DNA, the CDR3 is TGTGCCAGCAGTTTACTCTTGGGGGGCCTGAACACTGAAGCTTTCTTT. Protein product: CASSLLLGGLNTEAFF.

Comments on this clonotype: One end of the junction is discordant with germline, which a read error may explain. CDR3: CTSRESAGNSPLHF. The CDR3 DNA follows: TGTACCAGCAGAGAATCGGCAGGGAATTCACCCCTCCACTTT. The chain joins TRBV7-8 to TRBJ1-6; tentative D call: TRBD1 (5 bases). The CDR3 contains 14 residues. Germline V gene lookup returns CDR1 SGHVS and CDR2 FQNEAQ.

This clonotype was counted between two and nine times. The chain recombines TRBV6-6 with TRBJ1-1; no definite D call. The CDR3 sequence is 16 residues long. In germline, CDR1 is MNHNY, CDR2 SVGAGI (reference sequence). The V gene lost 6 bases and the J gene lost 0 bases, with 17 bases spanning the gap. This CDR3 reads CASSLGSNPMNTEAFF. CDR3 in DNA: TGTGCCAGCAGCCTCGGGTCGAATCCGATGAACACTGAAGCTTTCTTT.

This clonotype has just a few counts. The chain carries TRBV12-3 or TRBV12-4 and TRBJ2-5; D is ambiguous. V shed 2 bases and J shed 2 bases, with 6 bases lying between them. This CDR3 has 13 residues. CDR3 protein: CASSLKQQETQYF. In DNA, the CDR3 is TGTGCCAGCAGTTTAAAACAGCAAGAGACCCAGTACTTC.

This clonotype was recorded a few times. The V and J genes are TRBV5-5 and TRBJ2-7; the D gene is possibly TRBD2 (6 bases). The germline V gene encodes CDR1 SGHKS and CDR2 YYEKEE (reference sequence). The length of the CDR3 is 14 residues. V was pared by 4 bases and J by 0 bases, with 11 bases between. The CDR3, as DNA: TGTGCCAGCAGCCTGGAGGGGTACTCCTACGAGCAGTACTTC. Translation gives CASSLEGYSYEQYF.

This clonotype was counted at least ten times. This chain joins TRBV10-1 and TRBJ2-2; 7 positions match TRBD2. Germline CDR1 reads WNHNN; CDR2 reads SYGVQD (reference sequence). Trimming removed 6 bases from V and 3 bases from J; junction bases left unmatched: 4. The CDR3 runs to 14 residues. CDR3 sequence (DNA): TGCGCCAGCAGGGATGCGGGGGACACCGGGGAGCTGTTTTTT. It specifies CASRDAGDTGELFF.

This clonotype occurred many times. The V and J genes are TRBV7-8 and TRBJ1-1, with a possible D match to TRBD1 (6 bases). Germline-derived CDR1 and CDR2 are SGHVS and FQNEAQ. V lost 6 bases and J lost 4, with 15 bases in between. CDR3 length: 14 residues. CDR3 sequence (DNA): TGTGCCAGCAGTCCCGGGGGCGTGAGCACTGAAGCTTTCTTT. Translated, it gives CASSPGGVSTEAFF.

This clonotype appeared a few times. The rearrangement links TRBV27 to TRBJ1-1; TRBD1 is a possible D gene (5 bases). From germline, CDR1 is MNHEY and CDR2 SMNVEV (reference sequence). Trimming took 5 bases from V and 1 from J, leaving 17 bases between them. The CDR3 covers 16 residues. The CDR3 region has the DNA TGTGCCAGCAGTCGCGGCGAGGGGAGAGGGAACACTGAAGCTTTCTTT. Protein product: CASSRGEGRGNTEAFF.

In its sample, this clonotype was seen many times. The CDR3 DNA is TGTGCCAGCAGCCCCCGAGTGGGGGAATACGAGCAGTACTTC. Its translation: CASSPRVGEYEQYF. This rearrangement joins TRBV9 to TRBJ2-7; D tentatively reads TRBD1 or TRBD2 (5 bases each). This CDR3 has 14 amino acids. From germline, CDR1 is SGDLS and CDR2 YYNGEE. Trimming took 4 bases from V and 4 from J, leaving 15 bases between them.

This clonotype has only a few counts. V and J are TRBV3-1 and TRBJ2-2; D is uncertain. Germline-derived CDR1 and CDR2 are LGHDT and YNNKEL (reference sequence). V was clipped by 1 base and J by 7 bases, with 10 bases between them. The CDR3 runs 14 residues. In nucleotides, the CDR3 is TGTGCCAGCAGCCAAGTTCGGGTTGGCGGGGAGCTGTTTTTT. Translated, it gives CASSQVRVGGELFF.

In this sample, this clonotype turned up many times. The rearrangement joins TRBV10-3 to TRBJ1-1; no reliable D call. Germline CDR1 and CDR2: ENHRY and SYGVKD. The CDR3 is 15 amino acids. V was clipped by 7 bases and J by 5 bases, with 20 bases between them. The CDR3 sequence: CAIKTLTPGGTEAFF. For the CDR3, the DNA is TGTGCCATCAAAACCCTCACGCCTGGAGGGACTGAAGCTTTCTTT.

The chain uses TRBV20-1 and TRBJ1-1; maybe TRBD1 (5 bases). The length of the CDR3 is 16 residues. V lost 5 bases and J 5 bases, leaving 24 bases between the germline ends. CDR1 is DFQATT and CDR2 is SNEGSKA in the germline V gene (reference sequence). DNA of the CDR3: TGCAGTGCTTTTCCGGGACGGACCGTATTTTTAACTGAAGCTTTCTTT. This encodes CSAFPGRTVFLTEAFF.

This clonotype was counted many times. The CDR3 nucleotides are TGTGCCAGCAGCCAAGATACGTCGACCCGCCGGGGTGTGTTTTTT. This encodes CASSQDTSTRRGVFF. The rearrangement links TRBV3-1 to TRBJ1-4; D is ambiguous. The V gene lost 0 bases and the J gene lost 15 bases, with 20 bases spanning the gap. CDR3 length: 15 residues. Germline V gene sequence: CDR1 LGHDT, CDR2 YNNKEL (reference sequence).

This clonotype appeared many times. The gene calls are TRBV25-1 and TRBJ1-3, with D possibly matching TRBD1 (5 bases). Germline V CDR1 and CDR2: MGHDK, SYGVNS. Deletions cut 0 bases from V and 3 bases from J, with 9 bases between. This CDR3 comprises 15 residues. CDR3 bases: TGTGCCAGCAGTGAATACAGGGTGGGTGGAAACACCATATATTTT. Translating gives CASSEYRVGGNTIYF. Using reference TRBV25-1 and TRBJ1-3 for the parts outside the CDR3, the full variable domain is EADIYQTPRYLVIGTGKKITLECSQTMGHDKMYWYQQDPGMELHLIHYSYGVNSTEKGDLSSESTVSRIRTEHFPLTLESARPSHTSQYLCASSEYRVGGNTIYFGEGSWLTVV.

The chain links TRBV29-1 to TRBJ2-7; tentatively, D is TRBD1 or TRBD2 (6 bases each). From germline, CDR1 is SQVTM and CDR2 ANQGSEA. V lost 7 bases and J lost 3, with 25 bases in between. The CDR3 is 16 amino acids. CDR3 amino acids: CSASTPDSPGVYEQYF. Written as DNA, the CDR3 is TGCAGCGCCTCGACTCCGGACAGCCCGGGGGTCTACGAGCAGTACTTC.

The V call is TRBV11-3, the J call TRBJ1-1; D unclear. V lost 2 bases to trimming and J lost 5 bases, with 12 bases between them. CDR1 SGHNT and CDR2 YENEEA come from the germline V gene. The CDR3 spans 14 residues. The CDR3 bases are TGTGCCAGCAGCTTAAGCGGGTGGGTAACTGAAGCTTTCTTT. It specifies CASSLSGWVTEAFF.

This clonotype was counted ten times or more. The rearrangement joins TRBV12-3 or TRBV12-4 to TRBJ1-5; D is possibly TRBD1 (5 bases). V was clipped by 8 bases and J by 7 bases, with 15 bases between them. The CDR3 covers 13 residues. This chain's CDR3 is CASRSGVLQPQHF. As DNA, the CDR3 is TGTGCCAGCCGCTCGGGGGTCTTGCAGCCCCAGCATTTT.

At least ten counts were recorded for this clonotype. V usage is TRBV7-2 and J usage is TRBJ2-7; D gene unclear. Germline loops: CDR1 SGHTA, CDR2 FQGNSA. The CDR3 sequence is 16 residues long. V lost 0 bases and J 3 bases, leaving 15 bases between the germline ends. CDR3 DNA: TGTGCCAGCAGCTTAGCCGGAAACCCACTCCTCTACGAGCAGTACTTC. This gives the protein CASSLAGNPLLYEQYF.

This clonotype was observed many times. The chain joins TRBV19 to TRBJ1-5; D is undetermined. Trimming removed 3 bases at V and 7 bases at J, with 16 bases between. The CDR3 length is 15 residues. Germline loops: CDR1 LNHDA, CDR2 SQIVND (reference sequence). This CDR3 is CASSIIGRGQQPQHF. CDR3 coding DNA: TGTGCCAGTAGTATTATCGGGCGGGGTCAACAGCCCCAGCATTTT.

The chain employs TRBV5-6 and TRBJ1-1, with D uncertain. Germline assignment: CDR1 SGHDT and CDR2 YYEEEE. V gave up 0 bases and J gave up 6 bases, with 12 bases separating them. The CDR3 consists of 14 residues. As DNA, the CDR3 is TGTGCCAGCAGCTTGGGACGGCCGGAATCTGAAGCTTTCTTT. Translation gives CASSLGRPESEAFF.

V and J are TRBV19 and TRBJ1-1, with D uncertain. Germline V lookup: CDR1 LNHDA, CDR2 SQIVND (reference sequence). CDR3 size: 16 residues. V was clipped by 4 bases and J by 4 bases, with 19 bases between them. DNA for the CDR3: TGTGCCAGTAGTAAGGACCGGCCCCTCGTTGGCACTGAAGCTTTCTTT. As protein: CASSKDRPLVGTEAFF.

This clonotype has more than one count but fewer than ten. V gene TRBV9 combines with J gene TRBJ1-4, with TRBD1 as a possible D gene (5 bases). Trimming removed 4 bases at V and 2 bases at J, with 12 bases between. The CDR3 extends over 15 amino acids. Germline values: CDR1 SGDLS, CDR2 YYNGEE. CDR3: CASSLYRGTNEKLFF. In DNA form, the CDR3 reads TGTGCCAGCAGCTTATACCGGGGGACTAATGAAAAACTGTTTTTT. The full variable domain, rest sourced from reference TRBV9 and TRBJ1-4, is DSGVTQTPKHLITATGQRVTLRCSPRSGDLSVYWYQQSLDQGLQFLIQYYNGEERAKGNILERFSAQQFPDLHSELNLSSLELGDSALYFCASSLYRGTNEKLFFGSGTQLSVL.

This clonotype was counted many times. The chain employs TRBV7-9 and TRBJ2-7; the D is unclear. From germline, CDR1 is SEHNR and CDR2 FQNEAQ (reference sequence). The ends were cut back, 1 base at V and 3 bases at J, with 16 bases in the middle. The CDR3 is made up of 16 amino acids. CDR3 sequence: CASSLGLSTDNYEQYF. CDR3 nucleotide sequence: TGTGCCAGCAGCTTAGGTCTTTCCACCGATAACTACGAGCAGTACTTC.

This chain links TRBV12-3 or TRBV12-4 with TRBJ2-5, with TRBD2 matching 8 bases. The CDR3 spans 17 residues. Germline trimming cut 5 bases from V and 1 base from J; bases unmatched to any gene: 12. CDR3 coding DNA: TGTGCCAGCAGTCCCCGGGGGGGAGGGGGTAGCCAAGAGACCCAGTACTTC. Translated: CASSPRGGGGSQETQYF.

V usage is TRBV6-4 and J usage is TRBJ2-7, with D perhaps TRBD1 (6 bases). The CDR3 runs 13 residues. Germline CDR1 and CDR2: MRHNA and SNTAGT. V gave up 6 bases and J gave up 3 bases, with 12 bases separating them. Here the CDR3 DNA reads TGTGCCAGCAGAGGACAGAACTTCTACGAGCAGTACTTC. Translating gives CASRGQNFYEQYF.

The chain couples TRBV5-4 to TRBJ1-1; D is perhaps TRBD1 (6 bases). Germline V gives CDR1 SGHNT, CDR2 YYREEE (reference sequence). Trimming removed 4 bases at V and 3 bases at J, with 10 bases between. CDR3 length: 13 amino acids. CDR3 sequence reads: CASSKGEYTEAFF. The DNA for the CDR3 is TGTGCCAGCAGCAAGGGGGAGTACACTGAAGCTTTCTTT. Full variable domain (missing parts from reference TRBV5-4 and TRBJ1-1): ETGVTQSPTHLIKTRGQQVTLRCSSQSGHNTVSWYQQALGQGPQFIFQYYREEENGRGNFPPRFSGLQFPNYSSELNVNALELDDSALYLCASSKGEYTEAFFGQGTRLTVV.

The rearrangement joins TRBV29-1 to TRBJ1-4, with D tentatively TRBD1 (5 bases). V was shortened by 3 bases and J by 13 bases, with 12 bases between the two germline ends. CDR1 is SQVTM, CDR2 ANQGSEA, per germline. This CDR3 has 11 residues. The CDR3 region is CSVEFGGGLFF. CDR3 coding DNA: TGCAGCGTTGAGTTCGGGGGGGGACTGTTTTTT.